One sample yielded the 26 T cell receptor beta chains listed below, sequenced in a study of human T cells and chemical hapten exposure. Time point defined: pre-sensitization, week 0. This sample's treatment: therapeutic diphenylcyclopropenone sensitization with weekly scalp DPC. TCRdb re-called the RACE reads with MiXCR, one entry per CDR3 protein. The sample has tens of thousands of distinct CDR3 sequences, roughly an eighth seen once. Material: whole blood, obtained in connection with sensitization to the hapten diphenylcyclopropenone (DPC). The receptors derive from a woman in her 30s with alopecia areata. Some clones in this sample may be carry-over from other donors' samples.

This clonotype was seen at least ten times. The chain couples TRBV29-1 to TRBJ2-1; 8 bases match TRBD2. Trimming removed 2 bases from V and 4 bases from J; junction bases left unmatched: 1. Germline CDR1 SQVTM, CDR2 ANQGSEA. The CDR3 consists of 13 residues. The chain's CDR3 is CSVERGGYNEQFF. The CDR3 DNA is TGCAGCGTTGAACGGGGGGGGTACAATGAGCAGTTCTTC.

The chain employs TRBV30 and TRBJ2-5; D remains unclear. Germline CDR1 GTSNPN, CDR2 SVGIG (reference sequence). V lost 2 bases and J lost 5, with 6 bases in between. The CDR3 length is 11 residues. The CDR3 here is CAWSNGETQYF. Written as DNA, the CDR3 is TGTGCCTGGAGTAATGGTGAGACCCAGTACTTC. Complete variable domain (other parts from reference TRBV30 and TRBJ2-5): SQTIHQWPATLVQPVGSPLSLECTVEGTSNPNLYWYRQAAGRGLQLLFYSVGIGQISSEVPQNLSASRPQDRQFILSSKKLLLSDSGFYLCAWSNGETQYFGPGTRLLVL.

The genes are TRBV30 and TRBJ1-4; D remains ambiguous. The CDR3 sequence is 16 residues long. V dropped 0 bases and J dropped 1 base, with 12 bases sitting between them. Germline CDR1 is GTSNPN and CDR2 is SVGIG (reference sequence). The CDR3 region is CAWSVEPRGTNEKLFF. The CDR3 nucleotides read TGTGCCTGGAGTGTTGAACCCCGAGGAACTAATGAAAAACTGTTTTTT.

This clonotype has just a few counts. The chain has TRBV11-2 and TRBJ2-1, with a possible D match to TRBD2 (6 bases). CDR1 and CDR2 (germline): SGHAT, FQNNGV. Trimming left V 4 bases short and J 6 bases short, with 16 bases between. The CDR3 is 15 residues long. The CDR3 sequence: CASSSIRTNANEQFF. The CDR3 nucleotides read TGTGCCAGCAGCTCGATCCGGACTAACGCCAATGAGCAGTTCTTC.

This clonotype has at least ten counts. The CDR3 sequence is CSATLRDRGLYEQYF. The CDR3 coding sequence is TGCAGCGCTACACTACGGGACAGGGGCCTCTACGAGCAGTACTTC. The chain couples TRBV29-1 to TRBJ2-7; TRBD1 aligns across 10 bases. V shed 7 bases, J shed 3 bases, and the junction held 12 bases outside the gene matches. Per the germline V gene, CDR1 is SQVTM and CDR2 is ANQGSEA. CDR3 length equals 15 residues.

The rearrangement joins TRBV20-1 to TRBJ2-7, with a possible D match to TRBD2 (6 bases). The ends were cut back, 0 bases at V and 2 bases at J, with 14 bases in the middle. The CDR3 contains 15 residues. The germline CDR1 and CDR2 sequences are DFQATT and SNEGSKA (reference sequence). The CDR3 here is CSARDSGRTTYEQYF. Written as DNA, the CDR3 is TGCAGTGCTAGAGATAGCGGACGAACCACCTACGAGCAGTACTTC.

This clonotype has a handful of counts. The chain is built from TRBV2 and TRBJ2-1, with no clear D. The CDR3 covers 15 residues. Trimming removed 0 bases at V and 3 bases at J, with 9 bases between. Germline V gives CDR1 SNHLY, CDR2 FYNNEI. The CDR3 coding sequence is TGTGCCAGCAGTGAAGCCCAAGACTTCTACAATGAGCAGTTCTTC. Residues: CASSEAQDFYNEQFF.

The V call is TRBV4-3, the J call TRBJ2-7, with D uncertain. The CDR3 loop spans 14 amino acids. With 1 base removed from V and 6 bases from J, the gap between germline ends came to 13 bases. Looked up from germline, CDR1 is LGHNA and CDR2 is YSLEER. Here the CDR3 DNA reads TGCGCCAGCAGCCAAGCTCGCAGGTTGGGCGAGCAGTACTTC. Protein sequence: CASSQARRLGEQYF.

Ten or more counts support this clonotype. The gene calls are TRBV4-3 and TRBJ2-7; possible D gene TRBD1, 6 bases. The V gene lost 0 bases and the J gene lost 5 bases, with 11 bases spanning the gap. CDR3 length: 14 amino acids. Germline V gene sequence: CDR1 LGHNA, CDR2 YSLEER. The CDR3 is CASSQEWQGNEQYF. CDR3 nucleotide sequence: TGCGCCAGCAGCCAAGAATGGCAGGGGAACGAGCAGTACTTC.

This clonotype came up once. The chain links TRBV12-3 or TRBV12-4 to TRBJ2-5, with D uncertain. V was cut by 6 bases and J by 4 bases, with 12 bases left in between. The CDR3 covers 13 residues. The CDR3 DNA follows: TGTGCCAGCAGCCCAAACCAGATAGAGACCCAGTACTTC. It specifies CASSPNQIETQYF.

There are a few counts of this clonotype. The chain joins TRBV6-2 or TRBV6-3 to TRBJ1-5; TRBD1 might be the D (5 bases). Germline V gene data show CDR1 as MNHEY and CDR2 as SVGEGT. This CDR3 comprises 15 residues. With 6 bases removed from V and 6 bases from J, the gap between germline ends came to 18 bases. CDR3 nucleotides: TGTGCCAGCAGACCCGGGACCAAGGGAAGTCAGCCCCAGCATTTT. Translating gives CASRPGTKGSQPQHF.

This clonotype was seen a handful of times. V is TRBV6-1 and J is TRBJ1-2; D is perhaps TRBD1 (5 bases). The CDR3 length is 14 residues. In germline, CDR1 is MNHNS, CDR2 SASEGT. Trimming took off 7 bases at V and 7 bases at J, with 19 bases between the two ends. The CDR3, as DNA: TGTGCCAGCACTCTAACCCCAGGGTCCGCTGGCTACACCTTC. This sequence encodes CASTLTPGSAGYTF.

This clonotype was seen more than once but under ten times. The chain recombines TRBV5-8 with TRBJ2-1, with 7 bases aligning to TRBD1. Germline V gene sequence: CDR1 SGHTS, CDR2 YDEGEE. The CDR3 loop spans 15 amino acids. J lost 2 bases, V lost 4 bases, and 6 bases had no gene match. CDR3 in amino acids: CASSVTGMPYNEQFF. CDR3 nucleotide sequence: TGTGCCAGCAGCGTGACAGGGATGCCCTACAATGAGCAGTTCTTC.

This clonotype appeared many times. The chain recombines TRBV30 with TRBJ1-1; 7 bases are shared with TRBD1. V dropped 3 bases and J dropped 5; count of bases not matched to a gene: 3. Germline CDR1 GTSNPN, CDR2 SVGIG (reference sequence). This CDR3 is built from 12 residues. The CDR3 DNA reads TGTGCCTGGAGCGGCAGGGGGACTGAAGCTTTCTTT. Amino acid sequence: CAWSGRGTEAFF.

This clonotype has at least ten counts. The CDR3 DNA is TGCGCCAGCAGCTTCAGCGGGAGTATACCAGATACGCAGTATTTT. Amino acid sequence: CASSFSGSIPDTQYF. The rearrangement uses TRBV5-1 and TRBJ2-3; 8 bases agree with TRBD2. Per germline, CDR1 SGHRS and CDR2 YFSETQ. After removal of 2 bases from V and 4 bases from J, the junction contained 6 bases not matched to a gene. The CDR3 runs 15 residues.

CDR3 sequence reads: CASSAPTGDYSNQPQHF. In DNA, the CDR3 is TGTGCCAGTAGTGCCCCGACAGGGGATTATAGCAATCAGCCCCAGCATTTT. The chain uses TRBV19 and TRBJ1-5; 8 bases fit TRBD1. Germline-derived CDR1 and CDR2 are LNHDA and SQIVND (reference sequence). This CDR3 is 17 amino acids long. The V gene end was trimmed by 5 bases and the J gene end by 0 bases; junction bases not matched to a gene: 9.

V is TRBV6-6 and J is TRBJ2-7; TRBD2 matches at 7 bases. The germline CDR1 and CDR2 sequences are MNHNY and SVGAGI (reference sequence). J lost 1 base, V lost 3 bases, and 6 bases had no gene match. There are 15 residues in the CDR3. The CDR3 region has the DNA TGTGCCAGCAGTTATAGCGGGCCCGTGTCCTACGAGCAGTACTTC. Its translation: CASSYSGPVSYEQYF.

About this clonotype: The junction differs from germline at one of its ends, possibly a read error. This rearrangement joins TRBV7-8 to TRBJ1-1; 8 bases map to TRBD1. Germline loops: CDR1 SGHVS, CDR2 FQNEAQ. The CDR3 spans 13 residues. CDR3 coding DNA: TGTACCAGCAGCCGACAGGGGTACACTGAAGCTTTCTTT. Amino acids: CTSSRQGYTEAFF.

This clonotype is labeled medium-sized (0.01 to 0.1%). The chain uses TRBV20-1 and TRBJ2-3; 8 nucleotides align to TRBD2. CDR3 size: 13 residues. Looked up from germline, CDR1 is DFQATT and CDR2 is SNEGSKA (reference sequence). V lost 5 bases, J lost 6 bases, and 7 bases stayed unmatched. In DNA, the CDR3 is TGCAGTGCTCCTAGACCGGGAGGGGATACGCAGTATTTT. Translated, it gives CSAPRPGGDTQYF.

By sample fraction, this clonotype is medium-sized. This chain joins TRBV11-2 and TRBJ2-2, with TRBD2 matching over 8 bases. With V trimmed by 1 base and J by 5 bases, 3 bases remained unmatched. Germline V CDR1 and CDR2: SGHAT, FQNNGV. The CDR3 is made up of 15 amino acids. The CDR3 reads CASSLAGRATGELFF. CDR3 nucleotide sequence: TGTGCCAGCAGCTTAGCCGGGAGGGCGACCGGGGAGCTGTTTTTT.

This clonotype was seen many times. The J gene is TRBJ2-1, the V gene TRBV18; perhaps TRBD1 as D (6 bases). V was cut by 2 bases and J by 6 bases, with 17 bases left in between. The CDR3 is 16 residues long. Germline V lookup: CDR1 KGHSH, CDR2 LQKENI. The CDR3 loop reads CASSPIDTVGANEQFF. Here the CDR3 DNA reads TGTGCCAGCTCACCAATTGACACAGTGGGGGCCAATGAGCAGTTCTTC.

There are many counts of this clonotype. The chain employs TRBV3-1 and TRBJ1-3; D gene unclear. The CDR3 contains 14 residues. Deletions cut 6 bases from V and 0 bases from J, with 9 bases between. Germline CDR1 is LGHDT and CDR2 is YNNKEL (reference sequence). The CDR3, as DNA: TGTGCCAGCAGACGGACGGTCTCTGGAAACACCATATATTTT. Its translation: CASRRTVSGNTIYF.

This clonotype was detected ten times or more. The V and J genes are TRBV28 and TRBJ2-7, with D possibly matching TRBD2 (6 bases). CDR3 size: 15 residues. With 4 bases removed from V and 1 base from J, the gap between germline ends came to 14 bases. Germline values: CDR1 MDHEN, CDR2 SYDVKM. For the CDR3, the DNA is TGTGCCAGCAGTTCCGGGACTGCCCTTTCCTACGAGCAGTACTTC. Translation gives CASSSGTALSYEQYF.

This clonotype rates as medium-sized. This chain joins TRBV5-1 and TRBJ2-3; 7 nucleotides agree with TRBD1. After removal of 5 bases from V and 2 bases from J, the junction contained 8 bases not matched to a gene. This CDR3 comprises 15 residues. Germline loops: CDR1 SGHRS, CDR2 YFSETQ. CDR3 DNA: TGCGCCAGCAGGCTGGGACAGCCTTACACAGATACGCAGTATTTT. Its translation: CASRLGQPYTDTQYF.

The rearrangement links TRBV4-1 to TRBJ1-3; weak D call: TRBD1 (5 bases). The CDR3 has 20 residues. Germline V gene lookup returns CDR1 MGHRA and CDR2 YSYEKL. With 4 bases removed from V and 0 bases from J, the gap between germline ends came to 25 bases. CDR3 bases: TGCGCCAGCAGCCGGTGGGGAGACAGTACTTACCGGTCCTCTGGAAACACCATATATTTT. Amino acid sequence: CASSRWGDSTYRSSGNTIYF.

The V and J genes are TRBV12-5 and TRBJ1-2; D call uncertain. CDR3 length equals 13 residues. V was cut by 5 bases and J by 2 bases, with 9 bases left in between. Looked up from germline, CDR1 is LGHNT and CDR2 is FRNRAP. The CDR3 loop is CASGTDLNYGYTF. CDR3 in DNA: TGTGCTAGTGGTACTGACTTGAACTATGGCTACACCTTC.